What follows describes a single T cell receptor beta chain. This record comes from a study of TIL therapy for anti-PD-1-resistant metastatic lung cancer. As for the study in general: Patients had a median age of approximately 50 years (range 38-75). Half of patients were current or former smokers. Tumors carried a median about 1.5 non-synonymous mutations per megabase.

The germline CDR1 and CDR2 sequences are LGHDT and YNNKEL (reference sequence). The CDR3 has 14 amino acids. Trimming pared 0 bases from V and 7 bases from J, leaving 13 bases between. The immunoSEQ assay was v3. Sequenced by immunoSEQ multiplex PCR; TCRdb stores in-frame clones only, minus some. The sample lists about 60,000 clones, roughly 91% occurring once. Time point denoted: pre-treatment sample, taken before nivolumab and TIL therapy. Enrollment ran from October 2017 to January 2020. The TCR was taken from a person between 25 and 80 years old with non-small cell lung cancer. V gene TRBV3-1 (or the pseudogene TRBV3-2) combines with J gene TRBJ2-7; no clear D. The sample here was blood, taken at baseline. This chain's CDR3 is CASSQEFMTREQYF. The CDR3 DNA sequence: TGTGCCAGCAGCCAAGAGTTCATGACCCGGGAGCAGTACTTC.